This is a list of T cell receptor beta chains from one sample in a study of T cell responses to AZD1222 COVID-19 vaccine. Assay: immunoSEQ multiplex PCR; the TCRdb copy retains only in-frame clones and omits some. Here the sample spans around 110,000 clones, 80% to 90% being singletons. The sequencing used peripheral blood, collected on day 0 of AZD1222 vaccination. The receptors shown here come from an adult in good health. Both conserved end residues are part of each CDR3. The order of the fields is CDR3 DNA, CDR3 protein, D gene, V gene, clone size, J gene. D genes are given only for firm matches. Clone size is stated in some rows and not others, as once, few, many or a class when expanded.

DNA: TGTGCCAGCTCACCACCGGCGGCGGGGGATGCTGGAAACACCATATATTTT; CDR3: CASSPPAAGDAGNTIYF; D: -; V: TRBV18; size: -; J: TRBJ1-3
DNA: TGTGCCAGCTCACCCGGGACAGGGATTTACGAGCAGTACTTC; CDR3: CASSPGTGIYEQYF; D: TRBD1; V: TRBV18; size: -; J: TRBJ2-7
DNA: TGTGCCTGGAGTGTAGAATTTGGGCGCCATATGAACACTGAAGCTTTCTTT; CDR3: CAWSVEFGRHMNTEAFF; D: -; V: TRBV30; size: once; J: TRBJ1-1
DNA: TGTGCCAGCAGCTTAGCGGACCTGCCTTATGGCTACACCTTC; CDR3: CASSLADLPYGYTF; D: -; V: TRBV7-8; size: once; J: TRBJ1-2
DNA: TGTGCCAGCAGCTTCGGGTTTGGGGAGACCCAGTACTTC; CDR3: CASSFGFGETQYF; D: -; V: TRBV7-2; size: -; J: TRBJ2-5
DNA: TGTGCCAGCAGCGTTGGGGGGGCTGGTGAAGCTTTCTTT; CDR3: CASSVGGAGEAFF; D: -; V: TRBV9; size: -; J: TRBJ1-1
DNA: TGTGCCAGCAGCCTTGGACAGGGGGAAGATACGCAGTATTTT; CDR3: CASSLGQGEDTQYF; D: TRBD1; V: TRBV6-5; size: -; J: TRBJ2-3
DNA: TGTGCCAGTAGTAACGGACAGAACTACGAGCAGTACTTC; CDR3: CASSNGQNYEQYF; D: -; V: TRBV19; size: -; J: TRBJ2-7
DNA: TGTGCCAGCAGCTCAGGGGTTGAAAAACTGTTTTTT; CDR3: CASSSGVEKLFF; D: -; V: TRBV6-5; size: few; J: TRBJ1-4
DNA: TGTGCCAGCAGCTTAGATCCGGGGAAATATGATACGCAGTATTTT; CDR3: CASSLDPGKYDTQYF; D: -; V: TRBV7-2; size: few; J: TRBJ2-3
DNA: TGCGCCAGCAGCCACTCAGGGTCAGATGAAAAACTGTTTTTT; CDR3: CASSHSGSDEKLFF; D: -; V: TRBV4-1; size: -; J: TRBJ1-4
DNA: TGTGCCAGCAGCCGTTCGGGACTGATGAGGGAGACCCAGTACTTC; CDR3: CASSRSGLMRETQYF; D: -; V: TRBV7-6; size: -; J: TRBJ2-5
DNA: TGTGCCAGCAGCCCCATCCCAGGGCCGAACTACGAGCAGTACTTC; CDR3: CASSPIPGPNYEQYF; D: -; V: TRBV7-3; size: -; J: TRBJ2-7
DNA: TGTGCCAGCACTCCGGGACAGGGTAGCACTGAAGCTTTCTTT; CDR3: CASTPGQGSTEAFF; D: TRBD1; V: TRBV7-8; size: -; J: TRBJ1-1
DNA: TGTGCCACCCGGACAGGGGGCGGGCCGGGTACGCAGTATTTT; CDR3: CATRTGGGPGTQYF; D: TRBD1; V: TRBV15; size: -; J: TRBJ2-3
DNA: TGTGCCAGCACTTCCCCTGGACAGGGGAGGCATGAGCAGTTCTTC; CDR3: CASTSPGQGRHEQFF; D: TRBD1; V: TRBV6-5; size: once; J: TRBJ2-1
DNA: TGTGCCAGCAGTGAACGGGGAGAGGTGTATGGCTACACCTTC; CDR3: CASSERGEVYGYTF; D: -; V: TRBV6-1; size: -; J: TRBJ1-2
DNA: TGTGCCAGTAGGGGGACAGGGACGCACGAGCAGTACTTC; CDR3: CASRGTGTHEQYF; D: TRBD1; V: TRBV19; size: -; J: TRBJ2-7
DNA: TGTGCCAGCAGCCAAGATAGAGCGCGGGGGGGGCCTCGATTCTTC; CDR3: CASSQDRARGGPRFF; D: TRBD2; V: TRBV4-2; size: -; J: TRBJ2-1
DNA: TGTGCCAGCAGCGAGGAGTTCTCCTACGAGCAGTACTTC; CDR3: CASSEEFSYEQYF; D: -; V: TRBV11-3; size: once; J: TRBJ2-7
DNA: TGTGCCAGCAGCCAAACAGGGATTTTGGAAAAACTGTTTTTT; CDR3: CASSQTGILEKLFF; D: -; V: TRBV7-9; size: -; J: TRBJ1-4
DNA: TGTGCCACCGGGACAGACGTGGTAACTGAAGCTTTCTTT; CDR3: CATGTDVVTEAFF; D: TRBD1; V: TRBV7-2; size: -; J: TRBJ1-1
DNA: TGTGCCAGCAGTTACAACAGGATCTCTGGAAACACCATATATTTT; CDR3: CASSYNRISGNTIYF; D: -; V: TRBV6-5; size: -; J: TRBJ1-3
DNA: TGTGCCAGCAGCCAAGGACAGGGTAGTTCGCCCCTCCACTTT; CDR3: CASSQGQGSSPLHF; D: TRBD1; V: TRBV28; size: -; J: TRBJ1-6
DNA: TGTGCCAGTAGTATTCGGGCCAAAAACAGGGGTAGCCCCACAGATACGCAGTATTTT; CDR3: CASSIRAKNRGSPTDTQYF; D: TRBD1; V: TRBV19; size: -; J: TRBJ2-3
DNA: TGTGCCAGCAGTTTATTACTTCCGTCATACGAGCAGTACTTC; CDR3: CASSLLLPSYEQYF; D: -; V: TRBV28; size: -; J: TRBJ2-7
DNA: TGCGCCAGCAGCTCGAAGCCGGGCAGCACCTACGAGCAGTACTTC; CDR3: CASSSKPGSTYEQYF; D: -; V: TRBV5-1; size: -; J: TRBJ2-7
DNA: TGTGCCAGCAGTGTCGTCAGGGTTAACTATGGCTACACCTTC; CDR3: CASSVVRVNYGYTF; D: -; V: TRBV2; size: -; J: TRBJ1-2
DNA: TGTGCCAGCACGGACAGCCCCTATGAGCAGTTCTTC; CDR3: CASTDSPYEQFF; D: -; V: TRBV4-2; size: -; J: TRBJ2-1
DNA: TGTGCCAGCAGCACCCGGGGGCAGAGCGAAGCTTTCTTT; CDR3: CASSTRGQSEAFF; D: -; V: TRBV11-3; size: -; J: TRBJ1-1
DNA: TGTGCCAGCAGTCCTCAGGGGAACGGCTACACCTTC; CDR3: CASSPQGNGYTF; D: -; V: TRBV27; size: -; J: TRBJ1-2
DNA: TGCGCCAGCAGCCAAGAGGGGGCGGGGTCCTACGAGCAGTACTTC; CDR3: CASSQEGAGSYEQYF; D: -; V: TRBV4-1; size: -; J: TRBJ2-7
DNA: TGTGCCAGCAAGGGGGCGGGGGAGACCCAGTACTTC; CDR3: CASKGAGETQYF; D: -; V: TRBV2; size: few; J: TRBJ2-5
DNA: TGTGCCAGCAGCTTAAGCGGAGCCTCCTACGAGCAGTACTTC; CDR3: CASSLSGASYEQYF; D: -; V: TRBV5-4; size: -; J: TRBJ2-7